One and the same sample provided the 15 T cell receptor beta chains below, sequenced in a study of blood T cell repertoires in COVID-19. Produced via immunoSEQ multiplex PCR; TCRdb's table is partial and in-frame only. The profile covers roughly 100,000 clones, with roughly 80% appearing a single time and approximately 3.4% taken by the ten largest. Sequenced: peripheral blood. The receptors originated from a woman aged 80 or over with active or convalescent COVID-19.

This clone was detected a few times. CDR3 region: CASERQGARTDEQYF. CDR3 DNA: TGCGCCAGCGAAAGACAGGGGGCGCGTACCGACGAGCAGTACTTC. This chain connects TRBV5-1 to TRBJ2-7; 10 nucleotides agree with TRBD1. The CDR3 length is 15 residues. Unmatched junction bases numbered 12, after V lost 7 bases and J lost 5 bases. Germline loops: CDR1 SGHRS, CDR2 YFSETQ.

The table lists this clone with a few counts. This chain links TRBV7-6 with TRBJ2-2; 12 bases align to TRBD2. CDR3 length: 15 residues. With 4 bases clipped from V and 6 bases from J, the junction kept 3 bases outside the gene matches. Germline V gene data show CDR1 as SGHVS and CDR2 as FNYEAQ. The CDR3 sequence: CASSSSGGVPGELFF. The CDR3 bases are TGTGCCAGCAGCTCTAGCGGGGGGGTTCCCGGGGAGCTGTTTTTT. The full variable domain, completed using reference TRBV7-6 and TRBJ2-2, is GAGVSQSPRYKVTKRGQDVALRCDPISGHVSLYWYRQALGQGPEFLTYFNYEAQQDKSGLPNDRFSAERPEGSISTLTIQRTEQRDSAMYRCASSSSGGVPGELFFGEGSRLTVL.

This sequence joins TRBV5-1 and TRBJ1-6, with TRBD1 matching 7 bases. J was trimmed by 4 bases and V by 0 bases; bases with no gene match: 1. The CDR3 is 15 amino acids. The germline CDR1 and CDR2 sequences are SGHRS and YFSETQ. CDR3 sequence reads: CASSLGGQYNSPLHF. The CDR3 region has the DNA TGCGCCAGCAGCTTGGGGGGACAGTATAATTCACCCCTCCACTTT.

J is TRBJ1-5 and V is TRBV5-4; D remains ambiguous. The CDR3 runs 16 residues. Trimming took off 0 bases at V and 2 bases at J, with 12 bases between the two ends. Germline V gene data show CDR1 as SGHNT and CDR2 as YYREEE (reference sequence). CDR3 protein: CASSLAEAGGNQPQHF. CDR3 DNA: TGTGCCAGCAGCTTGGCCGAGGCCGGAGGCAATCAGCCCCAGCATTTT.

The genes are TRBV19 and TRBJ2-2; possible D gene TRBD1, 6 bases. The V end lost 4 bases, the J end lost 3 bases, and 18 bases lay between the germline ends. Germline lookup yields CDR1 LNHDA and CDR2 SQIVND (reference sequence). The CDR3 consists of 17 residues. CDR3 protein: CASSTPFRQVHTGELFF. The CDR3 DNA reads TGTGCCAGTAGTACCCCCTTCCGACAGGTCCACACCGGGGAGCTGTTTTTT.

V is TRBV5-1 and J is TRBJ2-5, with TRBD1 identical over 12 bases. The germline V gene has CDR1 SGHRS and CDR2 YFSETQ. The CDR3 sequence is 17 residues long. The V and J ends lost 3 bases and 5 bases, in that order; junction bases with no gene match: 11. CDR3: CASSSNPGTGGSETQYF. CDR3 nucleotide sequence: TGCGCCAGCAGCTCGAACCCCGGGACAGGGGGCTCGGAGACCCAGTACTTC. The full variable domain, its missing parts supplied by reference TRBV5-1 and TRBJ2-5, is KAGVTQTPRYLIKTRGQQVTLSCSPISGHRSVSWYQQTPGQGLQFLFEYFSETQRNKGNFPGRFSGRQFSNSRSEMNVSTLELGDSALYLCASSSNPGTGGSETQYFGPGTRLLVL.

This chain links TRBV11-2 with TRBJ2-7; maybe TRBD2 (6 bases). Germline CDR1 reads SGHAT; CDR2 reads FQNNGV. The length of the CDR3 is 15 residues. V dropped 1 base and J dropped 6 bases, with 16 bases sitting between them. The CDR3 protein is CASSLGLRGAGEQYF. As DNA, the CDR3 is TGTGCCAGCAGCTTAGGGTTAAGGGGAGCGGGCGAGCAGTACTTC.

The CDR3 DNA reads as TGTGCCAGCAGTAGAGGACTCTCATCTGGAAACACCATATATTTT. Protein: CASSRGLSSGNTIYF. The V gene is TRBV2, the J gene TRBJ1-3, with D unresolved. Germline assignment: CDR1 SNHLY and CDR2 FYNNEI. The V end was cut by 5 bases, the J end by 1 base, with 12 bases between. This CDR3 region has 15 residues.

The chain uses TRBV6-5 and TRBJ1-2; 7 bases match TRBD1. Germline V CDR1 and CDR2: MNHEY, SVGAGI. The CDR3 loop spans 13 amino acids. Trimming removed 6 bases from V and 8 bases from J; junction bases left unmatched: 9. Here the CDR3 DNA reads TGTGCCAGCAGGCGGAACAGGGGAGGAGGCTACACCTTC. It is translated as CASRRNRGGGYTF.

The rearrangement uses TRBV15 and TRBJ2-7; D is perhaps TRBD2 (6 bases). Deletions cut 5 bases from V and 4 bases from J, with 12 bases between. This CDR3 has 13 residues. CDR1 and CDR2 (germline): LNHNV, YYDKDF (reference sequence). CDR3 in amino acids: CATSGAGLYEQYF. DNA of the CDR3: TGTGCCACCAGCGGAGCGGGTTTATACGAGCAGTACTTC. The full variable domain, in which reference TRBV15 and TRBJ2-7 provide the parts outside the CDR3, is DAMVIQNPRYQVTQFGKPVTLSCSQTLNHNVMYWYQQKSSQAPKLLFHYYDKDFNNEADTPDNFQSRRPNTSFCFLDIRSPGLGDTAMYLCATSGAGLYEQYFGPGTRLTVT.

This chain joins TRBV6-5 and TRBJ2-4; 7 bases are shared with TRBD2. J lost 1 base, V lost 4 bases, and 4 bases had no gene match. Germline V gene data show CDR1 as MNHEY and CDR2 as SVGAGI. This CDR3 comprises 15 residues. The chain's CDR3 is CASSFGGWAKNIQYF. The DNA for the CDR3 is TGTGCCAGCAGTTTCGGGGGGTGGGCCAAAAACATTCAGTACTTC.

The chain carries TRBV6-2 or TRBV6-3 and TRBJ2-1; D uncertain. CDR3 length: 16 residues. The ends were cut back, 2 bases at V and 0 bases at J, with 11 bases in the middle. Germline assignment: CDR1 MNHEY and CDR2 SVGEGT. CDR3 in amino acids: CASSYVFDSSYNEQFF. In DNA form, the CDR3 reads TGTGCCAGCAGTTACGTGTTCGATAGCTCCTACAATGAGCAGTTCTTC.

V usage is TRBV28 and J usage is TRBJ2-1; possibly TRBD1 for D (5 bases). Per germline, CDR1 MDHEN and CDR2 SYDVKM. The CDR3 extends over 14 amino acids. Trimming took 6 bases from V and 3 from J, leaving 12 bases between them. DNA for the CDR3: TGTGCCAGCAGGTGGGCAGGGCGCTACAATGAGCAGTTCTTC. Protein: CASRWAGRYNEQFF.

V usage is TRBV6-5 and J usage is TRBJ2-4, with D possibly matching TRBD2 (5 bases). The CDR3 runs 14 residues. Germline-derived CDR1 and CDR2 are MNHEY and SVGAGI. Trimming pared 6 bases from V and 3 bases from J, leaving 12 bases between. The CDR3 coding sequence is TGTGCCAGCAGAGACGGGATTGGCAAAAACATTCAGTACTTC. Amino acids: CASRDGIGKNIQYF.

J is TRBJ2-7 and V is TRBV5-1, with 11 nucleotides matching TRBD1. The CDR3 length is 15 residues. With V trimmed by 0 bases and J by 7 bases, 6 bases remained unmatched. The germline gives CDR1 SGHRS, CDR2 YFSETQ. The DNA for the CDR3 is TGCGCCAGCAGCTTGGGGACCGGGACAGGGGGTGAGCAGTACTTC. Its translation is CASSLGTGTGGEQYF.